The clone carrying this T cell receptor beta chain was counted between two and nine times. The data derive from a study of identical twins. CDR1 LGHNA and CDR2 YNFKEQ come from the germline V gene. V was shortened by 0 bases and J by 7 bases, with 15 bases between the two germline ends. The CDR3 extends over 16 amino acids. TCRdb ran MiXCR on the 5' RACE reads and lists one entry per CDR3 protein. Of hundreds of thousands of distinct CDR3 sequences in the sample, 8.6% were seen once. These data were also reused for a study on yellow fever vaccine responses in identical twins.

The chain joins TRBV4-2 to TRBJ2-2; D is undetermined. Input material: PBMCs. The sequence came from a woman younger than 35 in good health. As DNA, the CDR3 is TGTGCCAGCAGCCAAGAGGAATCCGGGTTAGGCGGGGAGCTGTTTTTT. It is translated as CASSQEESGLGGELFF.